The text below deals with one T cell receptor beta chain. The sample belongs to a study of T cell changes during pregnancy in multiple sclerosis. TCRdb's table, derived via immunoSEQ multiplex PCR, lists solely in-frame clones and lacks some. Of 45,000 to 60,000 clones listed, around 92% are singletons. The CDR3 totals 17 residues. Germline CDR1 reads SGDLS; CDR2 reads YYNGEE. J was trimmed by 5 bases and V by 0 bases; bases with no gene match: 12. This clonotype was sampled from a female donor with multiple sclerosis, enrolled in a pregnancy study. Source: CD4+ T cells from peripheral blood mononuclear cells, taken in the third trimester of pregnancy. The chain carries TRBV9 and TRBJ2-7; TRBD2 agrees at 9 bases. The CDR3 nucleotides read TGTGCCAGCAGCGTAGGTCCCGTTCTAGCGGGATCCGACGAGCAGTACTTC. Translated, it gives CASSVGPVLAGSDEQYF.